This entry describes one TCR beta chain. Its antigen is still unknown. Base qualities are not recorded, but no much larger clone differs from it by a single base. The sample comes from a study of post-analysis software for immune sequencing data (dated by TCRdb to about 2015). Notes on the research overall: The recorded disease courses included relapsing-remitting, secondary progressive and progressive-relapsing multiple sclerosis, and some patients had no subtype annotation. Patient repertoires were compared against about a dozen previously published healthy control repertoires from donors aged roughly 6 to 25 years. A subset of samples was prepared in parallel using single-end sample barcoding, then pooled and co-amplified after Illumina adapter ligation.

Study-wide findings and limitations: Strong co-clustering of samples prepared in the same batch was shown by direct clustering with F measure, prompting a batch-effect correction. Patients showed significantly higher frequencies than controls for a handful of TRBV segments, among them TRBV5-6, TRBV5-1 and TRBV20-1. Normalized Chao1 diversity was significantly lower in multiple sclerosis patients than controls, suggesting substantial peripheral T-cell clonal expansion. The multiple sclerosis patient group was slightly younger than the control group.

The library relied on PCR. Reads for this sample came from an Illumina HiSeq 2500. To reduce PCR and sequencing biases, unique molecular identifiers were built into the TCR beta cDNA libraries. Approximately 500,000 cDNA molecules were obtained for every 1 to 10 million input T cells, so each molecule roughly corresponded to one T cell. The same protocol used for the earlier healthy control dataset was applied to prepare and sequence the patient libraries. Within a given batch, samples were prepared together, multiplexed and sequenced on the same HiSeq lane. Processing in the source paper ran as follows. MIGEC handled the raw barcoded reads, throwing out single-read molecular identifier groups before consensus assembly and CDR3 extraction. Clonotype tables were post-analysed with VDJtools, normalizing diversity by down-sampling all datasets to the smallest sample size. In repertoire overlap clustering, CDR3 amino acid sequences, but not nucleotide sequences, were matched to correct batch-related cross-sample contamination. TCRdb reran the public reads through fastp at Q25 and MiXCR, keeping productive beta chains. Duplicate CDR3 protein sequences are folded into a single record with the most common DNA and genes. The V and J calls follow TCRdb's processing rather than the paper's. Recorded for this sample are hundreds of thousands of distinct CDR3 sequences; roughly three fifths of them occurred a single time. The biggest ten clones account for around 10% of the sample.

To demonstrate the VDJtools post-analysis software, the study profiled TCR beta repertoires from the peripheral blood of about 13 young patients with multiple sclerosis. The multiple sclerosis patients were children and adolescents between about 6 and 15 years of age. From the cysteine through the phenylalanine, the CDR3 covers 13 amino acids. Just CDR3 DNA is preserved here, 39 bases in frame from base 1. The V and J ends are trimmed by 2 bases and 8 bases, leaving 13 bases between them. CDR1 and CDR2 are drawn from the germline V gene: SQVTM, ANQGSEA. The sequenced material came from blood. This receptor was identified in a girl aged 2 to 9 with multiple sclerosis. Recombination linked TRBV29-1 to TRBJ2-1; the D gene cannot be resolved beyond TRBD1 or TRBD2, each matching 5 bases. The CDR3 corresponds to CSVELQLGDEQFF. The bases read TGCAGCGTTGAACTCCAGTTGGGGGATGAGCAGTTCTTC.